Presented here are 18 T cell receptor beta chains from one specimen sequenced in a study of blood T cells in healthy people across ages. Through a sample-barcoded 5' primer and a J-beta primer mix, a second PCR was run for roughly 7 to 12 cycles. TCRdb itself ran the 5' RACE reads through MiXCR, one entry per CDR3 protein. This table has hundreds of thousands of distinct CDR3 sequences, approximately 25% appearing once. The same sample was also studied in work on T cells of mothers and their children.

The sample taken for sequencing was blood. These receptors were collected from a boy aged 10-17 years in good health.

Only a few counts were recorded for this clonotype. V gene TRBV24-1 combines with J gene TRBJ2-7; TRBD1 matches at 8 bases. Trimming took 4 bases from V and 6 from J; bases not matched to a gene: 4. The CDR3 is made up of 13 amino acids. CDR1 and CDR2 (germline): KGHDR, SFDVKD. CDR3: CATSDPDRAEQYF. The CDR3 DNA is TGTGCCACCAGTGACCCGGACAGGGCCGAGCAGTACTTC.

This sequence joins TRBV6-6 and TRBJ2-2; tentatively, D is TRBD1 (6 bases). This CDR3 has 15 amino acids. The germline V gene has CDR1 MNHNY and CDR2 SVGAGI (reference sequence). The ends were cut back, 2 bases at V and 2 bases at J, with 9 bases in the middle. DNA for the CDR3: TGTGCCAGCAGTTACGGGACAACAAACACCGGGGAGCTGTTTTTT. Amino acid sequence: CASSYGTTNTGELFF.

The chain couples TRBV27 to TRBJ2-3; the match to TRBD2 covers 15 bases. The CDR3 has 15 residues. Germline V gene data show CDR1 as MNHEY and CDR2 as SMNVEV (reference sequence). V lost 10 bases and J lost 3; bases outside the gene matches: 5. CDR3 DNA sequence: TGTGCCACCGGACTAGCGGGAGGGAATACAGATACGCAGTATTTT. This codes for CATGLAGGNTDTQYF.

The chain couples TRBV20-1 to TRBJ2-5; D may be TRBD1 or TRBD2 (5 bases each). The J call is doubtful: the DNA matches TRBJ2-1 better. From germline, CDR1 is DFQATT and CDR2 SNEGSKA (reference sequence). This CDR3 spans 11 amino acids. The DNA for the CDR3 is TGCAGTGCTCCGGGACGCGGTGAGCAGTTCTTC. Translation: CSAPGRGEQFF.

This clonotype was counted only a few times. The chain carries TRBV7-3 and TRBJ2-6, with unresolved D. CDR3 length: 15 amino acids. Germline CDR1 is SGHTA and CDR2 is FQGTGA. V was pared by 1 base and J by 3 bases, with 7 bases between. The CDR3: CASSLRSGGANVLTF. The CDR3 bases are TGTGCCAGCAGCTTAAGGAGTGGTGGGGCCAACGTCCTGACTTTC.

This clonotype occurred a few times. V is TRBV28 and J is TRBJ2-6; 7 bases agree with TRBD1. With 6 bases clipped from V and 2 bases from J, the junction kept 7 bases outside the gene matches. In germline, CDR1 is MDHEN, CDR2 SYDVKM. The CDR3 totals 16 residues. The CDR3 loop reads CASSSTGNPGANVLTF. In DNA form, the CDR3 reads TGTGCCAGCAGCTCGACAGGGAACCCTGGGGCCAACGTCCTGACTTTC.

The chain joins TRBV4-2 to TRBJ2-3, with a tentative D call TRBD2 (6 bases). The CDR3 contains 17 residues. Trimming removed 6 bases at V and 0 bases at J, with 19 bases between. Germline V CDR1 and CDR2: LGHNA, YNFKEQ. CDR3 region: CASSLGAAGTSTDTQYF. Here the CDR3 DNA reads TGTGCCAGCAGTCTAGGAGCGGCGGGAACAAGCACAGATACGCAGTATTTT.

The chain is built from TRBV20-1 and TRBJ1-2; no clear D. With 0 bases removed from V and 1 base from J, the gap between germline ends came to 9 bases. The germline V gene has CDR1 DFQATT and CDR2 SNEGSKA (reference sequence). There are 14 residues in the CDR3. Here the CDR3 reads CSARDSAGNYGYTF. CDR3 sequence (DNA): TGCAGTGCTAGAGATAGTGCGGGTAACTATGGCTACACCTTC.

This clonotype was counted ten times or more. The rearrangement uses TRBV4-1 and TRBJ1-4; possible D gene TRBD1, 6 bases. In germline, CDR1 is MGHRA, CDR2 YSYEKL. The germline V and J ends were trimmed by 5 bases and 0 bases, with 16 bases remaining between them. This CDR3 contains 17 residues. The CDR3 region has the DNA TGCGCCAGCAGCGACGGACAGTGGGTTGCAACTAATGAAAAACTGTTTTTT. This translates into CASSDGQWVATNEKLFF.

The J gene is TRBJ2-1, the V gene TRBV6-5; TRBD1 might be the D (7 bases). CDR1 is MNHEY, CDR2 SVGAGI, per germline. V lost 2 bases and J 7 bases, leaving 15 bases between the germline ends. This CDR3 spans 15 amino acids. The CDR3 reads CASSYGAGGWNEQFF. The DNA of the CDR3 is TGTGCCAGCAGTTACGGGGCAGGGGGGTGGAATGAGCAGTTCTTC.

The sample holds a few counts of this clonotype. The chain recombines TRBV12-3 or TRBV12-4 with TRBJ2-5; TRBD2 aligns across 7 bases. The tail of the sequence fits TRBJ2-1 better, so the J call may be wrong. The CDR3 length is 16 residues. In DNA form, the CDR3 reads TGTGCCAGCAGTACCGCTGCAGCGGGAACATACAATGAGCAGTTCTTC. It codes for CASSTAAAGTYNEQFF.

This sequence joins TRBV19 and TRBJ2-1; D not certain. Between the trimmed V and J ends, which lost 2 bases and 6 bases, there was a span of 11 bases. In germline, CDR1 is LNHDA, CDR2 SQIVND (reference sequence). This CDR3 spans 14 amino acids. The CDR3 DNA is TGTGCCAGTAGTATATCGGACGGTCCCAATGAGCAGTTCTTC. It is translated as CASSISDGPNEQFF.

This clonotype has only a few counts. The genes are TRBV12-3 or TRBV12-4 and TRBJ1-1; the D is unclear. This CDR3 comprises 13 residues. V was cut by 11 bases and J by 1 base, with 14 bases left in between. CDR3 in amino acids: CAGTLDRNTEAFF. CDR3 in DNA: TGTGCCGGCACTCTAGACCGGAACACTGAAGCTTTCTTT.

A word on this clonotype: The missing conserved phenylalanine or tryptophan at the end of this CDR3 makes a read error likely. The chain couples TRBV5-1 to TRBJ2-5; TRBD2 agrees at 9 bases. This CDR3 is 16 amino acids long. CDR1 is SGHRS and CDR2 is YFSETQ in the germline V gene. The J segment lost 5 bases and the V segment lost 0 bases, leaving 8 bases of the junction unmatched. CDR3 sequence (DNA): TGCGCCAGCAGCTTGGTGGGGACTAGCTCCAGTGAGACCCAGTACCTC. It specifies CASSLVGTSSSETQYL.

This chain uses TRBV12-3 or TRBV12-4 with TRBJ2-1, with 13 nucleotides matching TRBD2. Losses at the gene ends were 5 bases for V and 10 bases for J; bases not matched to a gene: 8. The CDR3 is made up of 15 amino acids. The CDR3 nucleotides are TGTGCCAGCAGTGATGGGACTAGCGGGAAGGTAGAGCAGTTCTTC. Its translation is CASSDGTSGKVEQFF.

The V call is TRBV28, the J call TRBJ2-7, with a possible D match to TRBD2 (5 bases). CDR3 length: 13 residues. Trimming shortened V by 6 bases and J by 7 bases, and 16 bases separated the two germline ends. Germline V lookup: CDR1 MDHEN, CDR2 SYDVKM. The CDR3 here is CASSDPGLGEQYF. In DNA form, the CDR3 reads TGTGCCAGCAGCGACCCGGGGTTGGGGGAGCAGTACTTC.

The chain links TRBV7-2 to TRBJ1-3; perhaps TRBD1 as D (6 bases). Germline CDR1 reads SGHTA; CDR2 reads FQGNSA. Between the trimmed V and J ends, which lost 1 base and 5 bases, there was a span of 12 bases. The CDR3 runs 15 residues. This CDR3 reads CASSLDRAARNTIYF. CDR3 coding DNA: TGTGCCAGCAGCTTAGACAGGGCGGCTAGAAACACCATATATTTT.

The chain joins TRBV7-9 to TRBJ2-2; the D gene is possibly TRBD1 (6 bases). The CDR3 spans 14 residues. From germline, CDR1 is SEHNR and CDR2 FQNEAQ (reference sequence). V was cut by 10 bases and J by 1 base, with 13 bases left in between. The CDR3 nucleotides read TGTGCCACCGACAGGACGGGGAACACCGGGGAGCTGTTTTTT. Translation gives CATDRTGNTGELFF.